This T cell receptor beta chain came from a study of PD-L1 blockade in urothelial cancer. Study details: Chemotherapy regimens numbering 0 to 3 had been given to patients. The study recovered a median of approximately 150,000 T cells per blood sample. Study observations and caveats: Survival was better when pretreatment blood TCR clonality fell below the median.

Locally advanced or metastatic urothelial carcinoma was diagnosed in the patients. Method: immunoSEQ multiplex PCR; TCRdb's copy keeps in-frame clones and lacks some. The sample has some 29,000 clones; 80% to 90% are singletons. The CDR3 is 15 residues long. The V gene's germline CDR1 is SGHTA and CDR2 FQGNSA. The V end was cut by 0 bases, the J end by 4 bases, with 12 bases between. With regard to this clone: Its antigen is not known.

The source of this sequence is a man over 45 with urothelial cancer. Sequencing used PBMCs, obtained around atezolizumab (anti-PD-L1) treatment. J is TRBJ1-2 and V is TRBV7-2, with TRBD1 as a possible D gene (5 bases). The chain's CDR3 is CASSLAPQASYGYTF. In DNA, the CDR3 is TGTGCCAGCAGCTTAGCACCACAGGCTTCCTATGGCTACACCTTC.